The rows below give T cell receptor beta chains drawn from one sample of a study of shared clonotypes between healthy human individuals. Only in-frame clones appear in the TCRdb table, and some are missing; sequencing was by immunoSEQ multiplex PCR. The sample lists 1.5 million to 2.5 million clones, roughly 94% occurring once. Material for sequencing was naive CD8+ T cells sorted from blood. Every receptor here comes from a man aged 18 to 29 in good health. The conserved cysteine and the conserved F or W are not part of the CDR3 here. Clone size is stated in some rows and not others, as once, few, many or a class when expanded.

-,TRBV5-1,AIPGDTGELF
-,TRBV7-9,ASSFEYNEQF
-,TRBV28,ASTPILQAALPNTGELF
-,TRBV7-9,ASIYPREDTDTQY
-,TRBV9,ASSVYGTGEDTQY
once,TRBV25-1,ASSEGGEQY
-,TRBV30,AWRPVVRPQKETQY
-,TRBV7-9,ASSLAFGDLAYEQY
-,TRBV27,ASSFLGSYEQY
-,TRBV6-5,ASSYSSAYGYT
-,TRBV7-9,ASSSDGTGELF
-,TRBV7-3,ASSLGRGIVY
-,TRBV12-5,ASGVPRQGRYEQY
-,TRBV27,ASSFAGDYGYT
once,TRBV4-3,ASSPLAGGNYEQY
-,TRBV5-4,ASSWTSGGLDNEQF
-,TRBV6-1,ASVQGADTQY
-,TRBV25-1,ASSEIQRNTGELF
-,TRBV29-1,SVDSPLPGNTIY
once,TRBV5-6,ASSLELAASYEQY
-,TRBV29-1,SVEDRPAQY
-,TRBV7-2,ASSLGAKTGRRNQPQH
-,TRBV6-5,ASSPGRVGLSEAF
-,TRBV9,ASSVVLDSSFDEQY
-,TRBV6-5,ASSYQGRSPLH
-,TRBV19,ASSIEEGGEQY
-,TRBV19,ASWTGNTEAF
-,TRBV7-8,ASSLGPGQASYEQY
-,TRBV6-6,ASSPLGGGTEAF
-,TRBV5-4,ASSFPDRGGNTDTQY
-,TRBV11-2,ASSSGVSYEQY
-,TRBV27,ASSPGLAGETQY
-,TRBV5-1,AYRGRQETQY
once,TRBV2,ASGQGLYEQY
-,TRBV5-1,ASSLAPTNTEAF